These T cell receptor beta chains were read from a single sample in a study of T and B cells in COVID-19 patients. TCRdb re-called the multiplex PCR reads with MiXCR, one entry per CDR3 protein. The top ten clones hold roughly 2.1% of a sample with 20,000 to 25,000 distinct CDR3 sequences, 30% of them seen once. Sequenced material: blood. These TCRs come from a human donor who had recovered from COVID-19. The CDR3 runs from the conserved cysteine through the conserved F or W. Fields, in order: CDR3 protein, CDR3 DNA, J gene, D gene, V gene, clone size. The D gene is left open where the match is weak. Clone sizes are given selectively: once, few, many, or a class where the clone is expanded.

CDR3aa: CAWIIASGNTIYF
CDR3nt: TGTGCCTGGATTATCGCGTCCGGAAACACCATATATTTT
j_gene: TRBJ1-3
d_gene: .
v_gene: TRBV30
abundance: .

CDR3aa: CAWRQGANEKLFF
CDR3nt: TGTGCCTGGCGACAGGGGGCGAATGAAAAACTGTTTTTT
j_gene: TRBJ1-4
d_gene: TRBD1
v_gene: TRBV30
abundance: many

CDR3aa: CASSLRTGDSPLHF
CDR3nt: TGTGCCAGCAGTCTACGGACAGGGGATTCACCCCTCCACTTT
j_gene: TRBJ1-6
d_gene: TRBD1
v_gene: TRBV6-6
abundance: .

CDR3aa: CSVEDGFSYEQYF
CDR3nt: TGCAGCGTTGAAGACGGGTTCTCCTACGAGCAGTACTTC
j_gene: TRBJ2-7
d_gene: .
v_gene: TRBV29-1
abundance: medium-sized

CDR3aa: CASSRGGPDTQYF
CDR3nt: TGTGCCAGCAGTCGGGGGGGTCCAGATACGCAGTATTTT
j_gene: TRBJ2-3
d_gene: TRBD2
v_gene: TRBV6-5
abundance: .

CDR3aa: CASTPQAVGNNEQFF
CDR3nt: TGTGCCAGCACCCCTCAAGCCGTGGGAAACAATGAGCAGTTCTTC
j_gene: TRBJ2-1
d_gene: .
v_gene: TRBV7-6
abundance: .

CDR3aa: CASTLTGGTEAFF
CDR3nt: TGTGCCAGCACCTTAACAGGGGGCACTGAAGCTTTCTTT
j_gene: TRBJ1-1
d_gene: TRBD1
v_gene: TRBV5-6
abundance: .

CDR3aa: CASRRGGINEKLFF
CDR3nt: TGTGCCAGCAGGAGGGGGGGGATCAATGAAAAACTGTTTTTT
j_gene: TRBJ1-4
d_gene: .
v_gene: TRBV11-3
abundance: .

CDR3aa: CASSLVGSSEQFF
CDR3nt: TGTGCCAGCAGTTTAGTAGGGAGTTCCGAGCAGTTCTTC
j_gene: TRBJ2-1
d_gene: .
v_gene: TRBV12-3/TRBV12-4
abundance: .

CDR3aa: CASRGVNEKLFF
CDR3nt: TGTGCCAGCCGGGGGGTTAATGAAAAACTGTTTTTT
j_gene: TRBJ1-4
d_gene: .
v_gene: TRBV6-5
abundance: few

CDR3aa: CASTPGETDTQYF
CDR3nt: TGTGCCAGCACCCCAGGGGAGACAGATACGCAGTATTTT
j_gene: TRBJ2-3
d_gene: .
v_gene: TRBV28
abundance: .

CDR3aa: CASSPNGQGYEQYF
CDR3nt: TGTGCCAGCAGCCCGAACGGACAGGGGTACGAGCAGTACTTC
j_gene: TRBJ2-7
d_gene: TRBD1
v_gene: TRBV7-3
abundance: .

CDR3aa: CASSYWPGEKDEKLFF
CDR3nt: TGTGCCAGCAGTTACTGGCCGGGGGAGAAGGATGAAAAACTGTTTTTT
j_gene: TRBJ1-4
d_gene: .
v_gene: TRBV6-5
abundance: few

CDR3aa: CASSGPPYGYTF
CDR3nt: TGTGCCAGCAGTGGGCCGCCTTATGGCTACACCTTC
j_gene: TRBJ1-2
d_gene: .
v_gene: TRBV6-2/TRBV6-3
abundance: few

CDR3aa: CASTWGTGPNSPLHF
CDR3nt: TGTGCCAGCACTTGGGGGACAGGACCAAATTCACCCCTCCACTTT
j_gene: TRBJ1-6
d_gene: TRBD1
v_gene: TRBV6-5
abundance: .

CDR3aa: CATHGGGTVNEKLFF
CDR3nt: TGTGCCACCCACGGAGGGGGAACTGTTAATGAAAAACTGTTTTTT
j_gene: TRBJ1-4
d_gene: .
v_gene: TRBV18
abundance: few

CDR3aa: CASSSPGETQYF
CDR3nt: TGTGCCAGCAGCTCACCCGGAGAGACCCAGTACTTC
j_gene: TRBJ2-5
d_gene: .
v_gene: TRBV13
abundance: many

CDR3aa: CASSSRAGVGTDTQYF
CDR3nt: TGTGCCAGCAGCTCTCGGGCCGGGGTCGGCACAGATACGCAGTATTTT
j_gene: TRBJ2-3
d_gene: .
v_gene: TRBV5-4
abundance: many

CDR3aa: CASSSSRPLRDGYTF
CDR3nt: TGTGCCAGCAGTTCGTCCCGGCCCCTAAGAGATGGCTACACCTTC
j_gene: TRBJ1-2
d_gene: .
v_gene: TRBV27
abundance: few

CDR3aa: CATSDWTTKRDTQYF
CDR3nt: TGTGCCACCAGTGATTGGACTACCAAGCGAGATACGCAGTATTTT
j_gene: TRBJ2-3
d_gene: .
v_gene: TRBV24-1
abundance: few

CDR3aa: CASRGGGGRQETQYF
CDR3nt: TGTGCCAGCAGGGGGGGCGGGGGCCGTCAAGAGACCCAGTACTTC
j_gene: TRBJ2-5
d_gene: .
v_gene: TRBV6-5
abundance: .

CDR3aa: CASSYGPGRETQYF
CDR3nt: TGTGCCAGCAGTTACGGGCCCGGGCGGGAGACCCAGTACTTC
j_gene: TRBJ2-5
d_gene: .
v_gene: TRBV12-3/TRBV12-4
abundance: few

CDR3aa: CASSLESYEQYF
CDR3nt: TGTGCCAGCAGCTTGGAGTCCTACGAGCAGTACTTC
j_gene: TRBJ2-7
d_gene: .
v_gene: TRBV5-5
abundance: many

CDR3aa: CASSLDRGDTQYF
CDR3nt: TGTGCCAGCAGCTTAGATAGGGGGGATACGCAGTATTTT
j_gene: TRBJ2-3
d_gene: .
v_gene: TRBV7-6
abundance: many

CDR3aa: CATSYGQPESDQPQHF
CDR3nt: TGTGCCACCTCCTACGGGCAGCCCGAATCCGATCAGCCCCAGCATTTT
j_gene: TRBJ1-5
d_gene: .
v_gene: TRBV6-5
abundance: .

CDR3aa: CASSPRRGEHGYTF
CDR3nt: TGTGCCAGCAGCCCCCGCCGGGGGGAGCATGGCTACACCTTC
j_gene: TRBJ1-2
d_gene: .
v_gene: TRBV7-2
abundance: .

CDR3aa: CSARAGNEKLFF
CDR3nt: TGCAGTGCTAGGGCAGGGAATGAAAAACTGTTTTTT
j_gene: TRBJ1-4
d_gene: .
v_gene: TRBV20-1
abundance: .

CDR3aa: CAGGSGWPPLHF
CDR3nt: TGTGCCGGCGGGTCAGGGTGGCCACCCCTCCACTTT
j_gene: TRBJ1-6
d_gene: .
v_gene: TRBV28
abundance: .

CDR3aa: CASSFTELNTEAFF
CDR3nt: TGTGCCAGCAGCTTTACAGAATTGAACACTGAAGCTTTCTTT
j_gene: TRBJ1-1
d_gene: .
v_gene: TRBV11-3
abundance: many

CDR3aa: CASRGTSNTGELFF
CDR3nt: TGTGCCAGCAGGGGGACATCGAACACCGGGGAGCTGTTTTTT
j_gene: TRBJ2-2
d_gene: .
v_gene: TRBV12-3/TRBV12-4
abundance: many

CDR3aa: CAWSGQYNSPLHF
CDR3nt: TGTGCCTGGAGTGGGCAATATAATTCACCCCTCCACTTT
j_gene: TRBJ1-6
d_gene: .
v_gene: TRBV30
abundance: many

CDR3aa: CAISESGGLGGTEAFF
CDR3nt: TGTGCCATCAGTGAGTCCGGCGGCCTAGGAGGCACTGAAGCTTTCTTT
j_gene: TRBJ1-1
d_gene: .
v_gene: TRBV10-3
abundance: .

CDR3aa: CASSLFVRGWVRGQGRNNSPLHF
CDR3nt: TGTGCCAGCAGTTTATTTGTCCGGGGGTGGGTGAGGGGACAGGGCCGCAATAATTCACCCCTCCACTTT
j_gene: TRBJ1-6
d_gene: TRBD1
v_gene: TRBV27
abundance: .

CDR3aa: CATSAGTGGPETQYF
CDR3nt: TGTGCCACCAGTGCCGGGACAGGAGGTCCAGAGACCCAGTACTTC
j_gene: TRBJ2-5
d_gene: TRBD1
v_gene: TRBV24-1
abundance: few

CDR3aa: CASSSSGANVLTF
CDR3nt: TGTGCCAGCAGTTCGTCGGGGGCCAACGTCCTGACTTTC
j_gene: TRBJ2-6
d_gene: .
v_gene: TRBV27
abundance: medium-sized

CDR3aa: CASSTSIPTDTQYF
CDR3nt: TGTGCCAGCAGTACATCGATCCCCACAGATACGCAGTATTTT
j_gene: TRBJ2-3
d_gene: .
v_gene: TRBV27
abundance: many

CDR3aa: CSATGLYGYTF
CDR3nt: TGCAGCGCTACAGGGTTGTATGGCTACACCTTC
j_gene: TRBJ1-2
d_gene: .
v_gene: TRBV29-1
abundance: many

CDR3aa: CATSREKFNYNSPLHF
CDR3nt: TGTGCCACCAGCAGAGAGAAGTTCAACTATAATTCACCCCTCCACTTT
j_gene: TRBJ1-6
d_gene: .
v_gene: TRBV15
abundance: many

CDR3aa: CASSPVGAIGNQPQHF
CDR3nt: TGTGCCAGCTCACCCGTGGGGGCTATTGGCAATCAGCCCCAGCATTTT
j_gene: TRBJ1-5
d_gene: .
v_gene: TRBV18
abundance: .

CDR3aa: CSARHPQGAGYEQYF
CDR3nt: TGCAGTGCTAGACACCCACAGGGGGCGGGCTACGAGCAGTACTTC
j_gene: TRBJ2-7
d_gene: TRBD1
v_gene: TRBV20-1
abundance: .

CDR3aa: CASSFRSRTGELFF
CDR3nt: TGTGCCAGCAGCTTTAGGTCGAGGACCGGGGAGCTGTTTTTT
j_gene: TRBJ2-2
d_gene: .
v_gene: TRBV6-5
abundance: many

CDR3aa: CSARENTEAFF
CDR3nt: TGCAGTGCCAGGGAAAACACTGAAGCTTTCTTT
j_gene: TRBJ1-1
d_gene: .
v_gene: TRBV20-1
abundance: .